The 32 T cell receptor beta chains below were found in one sample sequenced in a study of long-term antiretroviral therapy in people with HIV. Researchers ran immunoSEQ v3.0 at survey level. Measured with immunoSEQ multiplex PCR; TCRdb has only the in-frame clones, and not every one. The sample contains around 25,000 clones, 70% to 90% of which appear only once. The specimen comprised unsorted PBMCs, sampled 1.9 years after starting antiretroviral therapy. Receptor source: a woman in her 30s with HIV.

The J gene is TRBJ1-4, the V gene TRBV7-9, with no clear D. The germline V and J ends were trimmed by 5 bases and 6 bases, with 19 bases remaining between them. Germline CDR1 and CDR2: SEHNR and FQNEAQ (reference sequence). CDR3 length: 16 amino acids. The CDR3 here is CASSATLVAPYEKLFF. The CDR3 nucleotides read TGTGCCAGCAGCGCCACCTTGGTGGCCCCTTATGAAAAACTGTTTTTT.

The J gene is TRBJ1-1, the V gene TRBV5-6; no clear D gene. Trimming pared 4 bases from V and 5 bases from J, leaving 9 bases between. The CDR3 runs to 12 residues. Germline CDR1 reads SGHDT; CDR2 reads YYEEEE. CDR3 residues: CASSHVPTEAFF. The CDR3, as DNA: TGTGCCAGCAGCCATGTCCCAACTGAAGCTTTCTTT.

This clone came up once. This chain connects TRBV10-3 to TRBJ1-1; D may be TRBD1 (5 bases). There are 14 residues in the CDR3. The V end was cut by 6 bases, the J end by 2 bases, with 13 bases between. Looked up from germline, CDR1 is ENHRY and CDR2 is SYGVKD. Here the CDR3 DNA reads TGTGCCATCAGCTTCGACAGATCCAACACTGAAGCTTTCTTT. It specifies CAISFDRSNTEAFF.

This clone was recorded once. The V call is TRBV2, the J call TRBJ2-5; TRBD1 might be the D (5 bases). Trimming shortened V by 6 bases and J by 5 bases, and 10 bases separated the two germline ends. Germline CDR1 is SNHLY and CDR2 is FYNNEI. This CDR3 region has 12 residues. CDR3 amino acids: CASSNSGETQYF. The CDR3, as DNA: TGTGCCAGCAGCAACTCAGGGGAGACCCAGTACTTC.

The chain couples TRBV29-1 to TRBJ1-3; D not certain. CDR1 and CDR2 (germline): SQVTM, ANQGSEA. The CDR3 loop spans 15 amino acids. The germline V and J ends were trimmed by 7 bases and 0 bases, with 16 bases remaining between them. CDR3 residues: CSALGGVSSGNTIYF. The CDR3 DNA reads as TGCAGCGCCCTCGGTGGGGTTAGCTCTGGAAACACCATATATTTT.

The chain combines TRBV6-1 with TRBJ2-5, with no clear D. CDR3 length: 13 residues. Looked up from germline, CDR1 is MNHNS and CDR2 is SASEGT. Trimming took off 4 bases at V and 1 base at J, with 7 bases between the two ends. CDR3: CASSGNSQETQYF. In nucleotides, the CDR3 is TGTGCCAGCAGTGGGAACAGCCAAGAGACCCAGTACTTC.

The chain joins TRBV6-6 to TRBJ2-1; no firm D call. Germline-derived CDR1 and CDR2 are MNHNY and SVGAGI (reference sequence). The CDR3 length is 13 residues. The V end was cut by 8 bases, the J end by 5 bases, with 13 bases between. Here the CDR3 reads CASRTGSHNEQFF. CDR3 coding DNA: TGTGCCAGCCGGACCGGCAGCCACAATGAGCAGTTCTTC.

This clone showed up just once. V gene TRBV11-2 combines with J gene TRBJ1-5; maybe TRBD1 (5 bases). Germline V gene sequence: CDR1 SGHAT, CDR2 FQNNGV. The CDR3 runs 15 residues. V was clipped by 1 base and J by 7 bases, with 14 bases between them. The CDR3 here is CASSLGKGTQQPQHF. The DNA of the CDR3 is TGTGCCAGCAGCTTAGGGAAGGGGACCCAGCAGCCCCAGCATTTT.

The chain links TRBV29-1 to TRBJ1-1; 8 nucleotides align to TRBD1. The V and J ends lost 6 bases and 4 bases, in that order; junction bases with no gene match: 4. Germline-derived CDR1 and CDR2 are SQVTM and ANQGSEA. The CDR3 extends over 12 amino acids. The CDR3 DNA is TGCAGCGTGGAGGACAGGGCCACTGAAGCTTTCTTT. Translating gives CSVEDRATEAFF. Looking up the rest from reference TRBV29-1 and TRBJ1-1 gives the full variable domain: SAVISQKPSRDICQRGTSLTIQCQVDSQVTMMFWYRQQPGQSLTLIATANQGSEATYESGFVIDKFPISRPNLTFSTLTVSNMSPEDSSIYLCSVEDRATEAFFGQGTRLTVV.

V gene TRBV15 combines with J gene TRBJ1-5; D not certain. The length of the CDR3 is 15 residues. Trimming shortened V by 0 bases and J by 7 bases, and 13 bases separated the two germline ends. Germline CDR1 reads LNHNV; CDR2 reads YYDKDF (reference sequence). The CDR3 sequence is CATSRDWVGKQPQHF. In DNA, the CDR3 is TGTGCCACCAGCAGAGATTGGGTGGGGAAGCAGCCCCAGCATTTT.

The chain recombines TRBV28 with TRBJ2-6; D is possibly TRBD2 (6 bases). Trimming cost V 4 bases and J 2 bases, with 9 bases left between them. Germline V CDR1 and CDR2: MDHEN, SYDVKM. The CDR3 has 15 amino acids. The CDR3 region is CASSSWEAGANVLTF. CDR3 nucleotides: TGTGCCAGCAGTTCTTGGGAGGCTGGGGCCAACGTCCTGACTTTC.

V and J are TRBV6-4 and TRBJ1-1, with D hard to call. Germline CDR1 and CDR2: MRHNA and SNTAGT. The CDR3 is 13 residues long. The V and J ends lost 6 bases and 2 bases respectively, with 10 bases between them. The CDR3 region is CASSSGLNTEAFF. The CDR3 DNA is TGTGCCAGCAGCTCTGGACTAAACACTGAAGCTTTCTTT.

The CDR3 DNA is TGCAGCGCGTGCGGCCCCGGCAGTATGAACACTGAAGCTTTCTTT. This encodes CSACGPGSMNTEAFF. The chain employs TRBV29-1 and TRBJ1-1; no definite D call. The CDR3 runs 15 residues. Germline CDR1 SQVTM, CDR2 ANQGSEA. V lost 7 bases to trimming and J lost 0 bases, with 18 bases between them.

The chain has TRBV12-5 and TRBJ1-2; 7 bases line up with TRBD1. The CDR3 has 16 residues. Per germline, CDR1 LGHNT and CDR2 FRNRAP. V shed 3 bases and J 1 base; nucleotides not matched to a gene: 8. The CDR3 region has the DNA TGTGCTAGTGGTTTCGGGGCGACAGGGAATAACTATGGCTACACCTTC. Translating it yields CASGFGATGNNYGYTF. Combining the CDR3 with reference TRBV12-5 and TRBJ1-2 gives the whole variable domain DARVTQTPRHKVTEMGQEVTMRCQPILGHNTVFWYRQTMMQGLELLAYFRNRAPLDDSGMPKDRFSAEMPDATLATLKIQPSEPRDSAVYFCASGFGATGNNYGYTFGSGTRLTVV.

This clone has more than one count but fewer than ten. The chain couples TRBV6-5 to TRBJ1-6; 8 bases fit TRBD1. The CDR3 contains 15 residues. The trim removed 4 bases at V and 10 bases at J, leaving 9 bases unmatched. CDR1 is MNHEY and CDR2 is SVGAGI in the germline V gene. CDR3 sequence: CASSSTDRGGSPLHF. The CDR3, as DNA: TGTGCCAGCAGTTCGACCGACAGGGGAGGGTCACCCCTCCACTTT.

The chain links TRBV7-2 to TRBJ1-1; maybe TRBD1 (6 bases). V was cut by 2 bases and J by 3 bases, with 7 bases left in between. The CDR3 sequence is 13 residues long. Germline values: CDR1 SGHTA, CDR2 FQGNSA. The CDR3 loop is CASSLHRDTEAFF. For the CDR3, the DNA is TGTGCCAGCAGCTTACACAGGGACACTGAAGCTTTCTTT.

V gene TRBV6-1 combines with J gene TRBJ1-2; 7 bases are shared with TRBD1. With V trimmed by 0 bases and J by 2 bases, 6 bases remained unmatched. Germline V gene sequence: CDR1 MNHNS, CDR2 SASEGT. The CDR3 has 16 residues. CDR3 loop: CASSEATGALNYGYTF. As DNA, the CDR3 is TGTGCCAGCAGTGAAGCCACAGGGGCCCTCAACTATGGCTACACCTTC.

The CDR3: CASSFKQGGGIQISPLHF. DNA for the CDR3: TGTGCCAGCAGCTTTAAACAGGGGGGCGGCATCCAAATTTCACCCCTCCACTTT. V and J are TRBV7-8 and TRBJ1-6; 8 nucleotides match TRBD1. Germline CDR1 and CDR2: SGHVS and FQNEAQ. The CDR3 runs 18 residues. Unmatched junction bases numbered 16, after V lost 3 bases and J lost 9 bases.

The rearrangement joins TRBV5-6 to TRBJ2-4, with 7 bases identical to TRBD2. The CDR3 is made up of 14 amino acids. Germline CDR1 and CDR2: SGHDT and YYEEEE. V dropped 4 bases and J dropped 6; count of bases not matched to a gene: 7. CDR3 loop: CASSGGGGVNIQYF. In DNA, the CDR3 is TGTGCCAGCAGCGGCGGTGGGGGGGTAAACATTCAGTACTTC.

J is TRBJ1-5 and V is TRBV2; unclear D gene. From germline, CDR1 is SNHLY and CDR2 FYNNEI. The CDR3 loop spans 15 amino acids. V was shortened by 7 bases and J by 2 bases, with 15 bases between the two germline ends. The CDR3 loop is CASTSAKTGNQPQHF. CDR3 sequence (DNA): TGTGCCAGCACTTCGGCAAAAACAGGCAATCAGCCCCAGCATTTT.

This clone was recorded a few times. The rearrangement joins TRBV21-1 to TRBJ1-5. TRBV21-1 is an annotated pseudogene. This CDR3 contains 14 residues. CDR3 in DNA: TGTGCCAGCAGTTACCGGGAAGTTTGTCAGCCCCAGCATTTT. It specifies CASSYREVCQPQHF.

This chain uses TRBV4-1 with TRBJ1-1; D unclear. In germline, CDR1 is MGHRA, CDR2 YSYEKL. The CDR3 covers 13 residues. V lost 0 bases and J lost 5, with 7 bases in between. CDR3 amino acids: CASSQERGTEAFF. CDR3 in DNA: TGCGCCAGCAGCCAAGAGCGTGGAACTGAAGCTTTCTTT.

The table lists this clone with a few counts. V gene TRBV2 combines with J gene TRBJ1-4; 7 bases line up with TRBD1. V gave up 4 bases and J gave up 8 bases; unmatched junction bases: 7. The CDR3 consists of 14 residues. Germline assignment: CDR1 SNHLY and CDR2 FYNNEI. The CDR3 reads CASSGDSSGEKLFF. The CDR3 DNA reads TGTGCCAGCAGTGGGGACAGTAGCGGCGAAAAACTGTTTTTT.

The rearrangement uses TRBV11-2 and TRBJ1-5; the D is unclear. The CDR3 length is 13 residues. Germline lookup yields CDR1 SGHAT and CDR2 FQNNGV. V was pared by 3 bases and J by 0 bases, with 3 bases between. CDR3 in DNA: TGTGCCAGCAGCTTGAATAGCAATCAGCCCCAGCATTTT. Residues: CASSLNSNQPQHF.

The chain employs TRBV7-2 and TRBJ2-3; weak D call: TRBD2 (6 bases). Per germline, CDR1 SGHTA and CDR2 FQGNSA. V was cut by 5 bases and J by 4 bases, with 16 bases left in between. This CDR3 contains 15 residues. The CDR3 loop reads CASSPRRGGADTQYF. CDR3 DNA: TGTGCCAGCAGCCCAAGGAGGGGCGGGGCAGATACGCAGTATTTT.

Here the CDR3 reads CASSPQRGGPYEQYF. CDR3 nucleotides: TGTGCCAGCAGCCCCCAGCGGGGGGGCCCCTACGAGCAGTACTTC. V usage is TRBV7-6 and J usage is TRBJ2-7; 10 bases are a match to TRBD2. The trim removed 5 bases at V and 2 bases at J, leaving 6 bases unmatched. CDR3 length: 15 amino acids. Germline values: CDR1 SGHVS, CDR2 FNYEAQ.

The rearrangement links TRBV6-1 to TRBJ1-1; unclear D gene. The CDR3 runs to 17 residues. Trimming left V 3 bases short and J 3 bases short, with 20 bases between. The germline V gene has CDR1 MNHNS and CDR2 SASEGT. In nucleotides, the CDR3 is TGTGCCAGCAGTGACGGCCGGGAAGCTGGTACGGACACTGAAGCTTTCTTT. This encodes CASSDGREAGTDTEAFF.

This sequence joins TRBV29-1 and TRBJ1-4, with D possibly TRBD1 on 6 matching bases. The V gene's germline CDR1 is SQVTM and CDR2 ANQGSEA. V lost 4 bases and J lost 7, with 13 bases in between. The CDR3 loop spans 13 amino acids. The CDR3 loop reads CSVGGGVSEKLFF. As DNA, the CDR3 is TGCAGCGTTGGGGGGGGCGTGAGTGAAAAACTGTTTTTT.

V gene TRBV7-6 combines with J gene TRBJ2-3, with D possibly being TRBD1 (6 bases). V gave up 1 base and J gave up 10 bases, with 21 bases separating them. Germline CDR1 is SGHVS and CDR2 is FNYEAQ. This CDR3 spans 16 amino acids. In DNA, the CDR3 is TGTGCCAGCAGCTTAGAAGCTGACAGGCTCGCGGGCCCGCAGTATTTT. This translates into CASSLEADRLAGPQYF.

The genes are TRBV30 and TRBJ1-1; 11 bases match TRBD1. Per germline, CDR1 GTSNPN and CDR2 SVGIG (reference sequence). CDR3 length: 20 amino acids. V trimming: 5 bases; J trimming: 1 base; junction bases outside the gene matches: 21. In DNA, the CDR3 is TGTGCCTGGTGGAGTACTTCATGGACAGGGGGCGCCTGGAAGAACACTGAAGCTTTCTTT. Translating gives CAWWSTSWTGGAWKNTEAFF.

The chain has TRBV2 and TRBJ1-3, with 7 bases identical to TRBD1. The CDR3 consists of 13 residues. The V and J ends lost 5 bases and 3 bases, in that order; junction bases with no gene match: 1. Per germline, CDR1 SNHLY and CDR2 FYNNEI. For the CDR3, the DNA is TGTGCCAGCAGTACAGGGGTTGGAAACACCATATATTTT. It is translated as CASSTGVGNTIYF.

This sequence joins TRBV6-5 and TRBJ2-1, with D possibly TRBD2 on 7 matching bases. V gave up 6 bases and J gave up 9 bases, with 12 bases separating them. This CDR3 comprises 12 residues. CDR1 and CDR2 from the germline V gene are MNHEY and SVGAGI. The CDR3 DNA follows: TGTGCCAGCAGCCCCGGGGGGCCTGAGCAGTTCTTC. Its protein is CASSPGGPEQFF.